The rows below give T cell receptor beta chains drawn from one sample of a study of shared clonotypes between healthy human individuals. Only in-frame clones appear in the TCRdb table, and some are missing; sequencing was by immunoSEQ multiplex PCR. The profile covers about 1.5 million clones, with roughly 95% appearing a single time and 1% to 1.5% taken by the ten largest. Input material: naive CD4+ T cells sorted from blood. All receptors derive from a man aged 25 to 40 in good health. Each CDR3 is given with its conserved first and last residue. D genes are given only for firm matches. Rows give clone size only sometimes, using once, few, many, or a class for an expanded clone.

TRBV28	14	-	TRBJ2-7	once	TGTGCCAGCAGGAAGGACACCCCCTCCTACGAGCAGTACTTC	CASRKDTPSYEQYF
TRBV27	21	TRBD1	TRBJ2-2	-	TGTGCCAGCAGTTCCCTGCGACGATCGCGGGGGACAGGGGTGTACACCGGGGAGCTGTTTTTT	CASSSLRRSRGTGVYTGELFF
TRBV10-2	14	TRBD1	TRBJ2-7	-	TGCGCCAGCAGTGAGACAGGGGCTCACTACGAGCAGTACTTC	CASSETGAHYEQYF
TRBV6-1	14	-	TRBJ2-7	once	TGTGCCAGCAGTGAAGCCTGGCGGGTATACGAGCAGTACTTC	CASSEAWRVYEQYF
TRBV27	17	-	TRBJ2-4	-	TGTGCCAGCAGTTTGGATAGGGCGCTCGCAGCCAAAAACATTCAGTACTTC	CASSLDRALAAKNIQYF
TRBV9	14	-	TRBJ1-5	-	TGTGCCAGCAGCGTAGTCCCCAGCGGACAGCCCCAGCATTTT	CASSVVPSGQPQHF
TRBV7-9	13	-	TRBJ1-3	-	TGTGCCAGTTGGTGGGGTACTGGAAACACCATATATTTT	CASWWGTGNTIYF
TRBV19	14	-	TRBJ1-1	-	TGTGCCAGTAGCTATAGGCAGGGAAACACTGAAGCTTTCTTT	CASSYRQGNTEAFF
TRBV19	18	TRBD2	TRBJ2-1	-	TGTGCCAGTAGGGTACTAGCGGGAGGAGTGGGGTCCTACAATGAGCAGTTCTTC	CASRVLAGGVGSYNEQFF
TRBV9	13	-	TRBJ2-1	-	TGTGCCAGCAGCGTGGAACTGGTCAGTGAGCAGTTCTTC	CASSVELVSEQFF
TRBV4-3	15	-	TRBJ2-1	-	TGCGCCAGCTCACAACGGGACACCCCCTACAATGAGCAGTTCTTC	CASSQRDTPYNEQFF
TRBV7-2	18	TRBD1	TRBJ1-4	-	TGTGCCAGCAGCTTAGTTGGGACAGGGGGCGCAGCTAATGAAAAACTGTTTTTT	CASSLVGTGGAANEKLFF
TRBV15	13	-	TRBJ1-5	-	TGTGCCACCACCCTCCGGGGATATCAGCCCCAGCATTTT	CATTLRGYQPQHF
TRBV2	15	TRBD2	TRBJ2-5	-	TGTGCCAGCAGTGACGGGGGAGGGAGGCAAGAGACCCAGTACTTC	CASSDGGGRQETQYF
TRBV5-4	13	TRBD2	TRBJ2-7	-	TGCGCCAGCAGCCAAGGACTAGCGGGAGAGCAGTACTTC	CASSQGLAGEQYF
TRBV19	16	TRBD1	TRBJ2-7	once	TGTGCCAGTAGCCCCGGGACAGGGACCGGCTCCTACGAGCAGTACTTC	CASSPGTGTGSYEQYF
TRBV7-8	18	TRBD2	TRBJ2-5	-	TGTGCCAGCACCCCTTATTCCCTAGCGGGAGAAGGCGGAAAGACCCAGTACTTC	CASTPYSLAGEGGKTQYF
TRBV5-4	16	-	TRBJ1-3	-	TGTGCCAGCAGCTCAATGGGGATGGGCCATGGAAACACCATATATTTT	CASSSMGMGHGNTIYF
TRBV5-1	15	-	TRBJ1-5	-	TGCGCCAGCCGGTTTGGGGAAGGTTACAATCAGCCCCAGCATTTT	CASRFGEGYNQPQHF
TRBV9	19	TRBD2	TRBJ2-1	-	TGTGCCAGCAGCCCAGGAGGGCTAGCGGGAGACAGCTCCTACAATGAGCAGTTCTTC	CASSPGGLAGDSSYNEQFF
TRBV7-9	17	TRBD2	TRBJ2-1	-	TGTGCCAGCGCGTTAGGACTAGCGGGAGGGTCCTACAATGAGCAGTTCTTC	CASALGLAGGSYNEQFF
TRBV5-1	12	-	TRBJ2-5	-	TGCGCCAGCAGACACACTGAAGAGACCCAGTACTTC	CASRHTEETQYF
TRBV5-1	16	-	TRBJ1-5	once	TGCGCCAGCAGCTTTGGGGGACTGGGGGACAATCAGCCCCAGCATTTT	CASSFGGLGDNQPQHF
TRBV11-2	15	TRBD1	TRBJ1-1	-	TGTGCCAGCAGCTTAGATACGCGACAGGGGACTGAAGCTTTCTTT	CASSLDTRQGTEAFF
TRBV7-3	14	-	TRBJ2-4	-	TGTGCCAACAGCTTAACAGGAGCCAAAAACATTCAGTACTTC	CANSLTGAKNIQYF
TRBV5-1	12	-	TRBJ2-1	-	TGCGCCAGCGGAATCGGGGTCGATGAGCAGTTCTTC	CASGIGVDEQFF
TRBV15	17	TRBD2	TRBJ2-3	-	TGTGCCACCAGCCGAGTCAGGACTAGCGGGGGGATAGATACGCAGTATTTT	CATSRVRTSGGIDTQYF
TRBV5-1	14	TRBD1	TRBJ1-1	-	TGCGCCAGCAGCTATCACAGGGGGAACACTGAAGCTTTCTTT	CASSYHRGNTEAFF
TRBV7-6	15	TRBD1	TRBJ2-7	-	TGTGCCAGCAGCTTAGGCACGGGACAGGGCTACGAGCAGTACTTC	CASSLGTGQGYEQYF
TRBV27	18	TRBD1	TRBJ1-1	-	TGTGCCAGCAGGAGCTCCGGCAGGGGGGGGGTTATGAACACTGAAGCTTTCTTT	CASRSSGRGGVMNTEAFF
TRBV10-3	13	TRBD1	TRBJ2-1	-	TGTGCCATCAAACCGGGACAGGGCAATGAGCAGTTCTTC	CAIKPGQGNEQFF
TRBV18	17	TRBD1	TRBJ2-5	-	TGTGCCAGCTCACCCCCGACGGGACAGGGGGCTCGGGAGACCCAGTACTTC	CASSPPTGQGARETQYF
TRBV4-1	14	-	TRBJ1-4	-	TGCGCCAGCAGCCGCACAGGACCGGCGAATTCACTGTTTTTT	CASSRTGPANSLFF
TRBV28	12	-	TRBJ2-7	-	TGTGCCAGCAGTTTAACAGGCTTCGAGCAGTACTTC	CASSLTGFEQYF
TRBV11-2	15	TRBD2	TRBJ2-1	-	TGTGCCAGCAGCTTACTTTTGCGGGAGGGCAGTGAGCAGTTCTTC	CASSLLLREGSEQFF
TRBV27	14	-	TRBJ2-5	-	TGTGCCAGCAGTTTGGGTGTGCGGATGGAGACCCAGTACTTC	CASSLGVRMETQYF
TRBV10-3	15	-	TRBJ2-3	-	TGTGCCATCAGTGAGGGGGGACCTAGCACAGATACGCAGTATTTT	CAISEGGPSTDTQYF
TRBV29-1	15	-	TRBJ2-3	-	TGCAGCGTTGGGTACCTCCCGCGGGGCCCAGATACGCAGTATTTT	CSVGYLPRGPDTQYF
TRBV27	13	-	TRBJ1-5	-	TGTGCCAGCAGGTCTGGGGCTTGGCAGCCCCAGCATTTT	CASRSGAWQPQHF
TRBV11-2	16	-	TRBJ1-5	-	TGTGCCAGCAGCTTACCCCGTGGGATGGGCAATCAGCCCCAGCATTTT	CASSLPRGMGNQPQHF
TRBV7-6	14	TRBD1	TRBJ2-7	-	TGTGCCAGCAGCATTGGACAGGGAAGGTACGAGCAGTACTTC	CASSIGQGRYEQYF
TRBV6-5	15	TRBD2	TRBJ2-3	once	TGTGCCAGCAGTTCCCCTAGCGGGCACACAGATACGCAGTATTTT	CASSSPSGHTDTQYF
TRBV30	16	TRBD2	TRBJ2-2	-	TGTGCCTGGAGTGTAAGGACTAGCGGGAGGGCCCCACAGCTGTTTTTT	CAWSVRTSGRAPQLFF
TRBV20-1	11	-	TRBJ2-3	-	TGCAGTGCTGGGATTACAGATACGCAGTATTTT	CSAGITDTQYF